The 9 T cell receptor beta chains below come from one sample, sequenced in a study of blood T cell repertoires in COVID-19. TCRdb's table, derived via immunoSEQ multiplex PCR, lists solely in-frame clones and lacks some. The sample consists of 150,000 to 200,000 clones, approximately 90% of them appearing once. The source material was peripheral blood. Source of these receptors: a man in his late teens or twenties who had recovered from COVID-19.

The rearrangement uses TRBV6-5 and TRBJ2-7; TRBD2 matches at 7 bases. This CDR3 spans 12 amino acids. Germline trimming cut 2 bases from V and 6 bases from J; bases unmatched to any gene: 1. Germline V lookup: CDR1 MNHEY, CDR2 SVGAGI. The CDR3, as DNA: TGTGCCAGCAGTTACGGGGGGGTCGAGCAGTACTTC. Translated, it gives CASSYGGVEQYF.

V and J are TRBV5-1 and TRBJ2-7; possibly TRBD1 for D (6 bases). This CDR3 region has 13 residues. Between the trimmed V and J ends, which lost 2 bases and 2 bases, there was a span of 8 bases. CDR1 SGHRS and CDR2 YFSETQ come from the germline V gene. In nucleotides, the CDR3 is TGCGCCAGCAGCTTAGAGGGGGCCTACGAGCAGTACTTC. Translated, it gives CASSLEGAYEQYF.

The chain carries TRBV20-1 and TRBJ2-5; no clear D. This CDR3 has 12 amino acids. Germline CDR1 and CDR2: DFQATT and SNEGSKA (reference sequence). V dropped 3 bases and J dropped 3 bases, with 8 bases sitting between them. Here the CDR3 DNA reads TGCAGTGCTAGTGGGCAGGAAGAGACCCAGTACTTC. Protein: CSASGQEETQYF.

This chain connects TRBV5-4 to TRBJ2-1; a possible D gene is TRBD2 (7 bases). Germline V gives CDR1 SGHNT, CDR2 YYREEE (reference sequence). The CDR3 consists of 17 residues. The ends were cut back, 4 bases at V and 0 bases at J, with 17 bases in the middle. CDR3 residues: CASSGGGADSSYNEQFF. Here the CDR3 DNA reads TGTGCCAGCAGCGGGGGAGGGGCGGACAGCTCCTACAATGAGCAGTTCTTC.

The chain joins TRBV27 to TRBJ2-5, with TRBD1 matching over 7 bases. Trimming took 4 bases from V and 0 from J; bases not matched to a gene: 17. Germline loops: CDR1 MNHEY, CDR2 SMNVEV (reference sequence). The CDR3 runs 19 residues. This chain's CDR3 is CASSSIVMTGKGYQETQYF. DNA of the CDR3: TGTGCCAGCAGTTCGATAGTAATGACAGGGAAGGGGTACCAAGAGACCCAGTACTTC.

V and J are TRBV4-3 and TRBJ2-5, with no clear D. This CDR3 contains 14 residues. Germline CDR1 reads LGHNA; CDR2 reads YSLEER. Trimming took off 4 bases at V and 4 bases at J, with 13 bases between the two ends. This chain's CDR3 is CASSRFPSGETQYF. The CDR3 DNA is TGCGCCAGCAGCCGCTTCCCGAGTGGAGAGACCCAGTACTTC.

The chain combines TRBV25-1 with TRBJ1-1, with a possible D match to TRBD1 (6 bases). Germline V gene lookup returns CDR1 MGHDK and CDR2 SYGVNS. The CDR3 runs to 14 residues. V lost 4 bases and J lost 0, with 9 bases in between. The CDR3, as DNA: TGTGCCAGCAGTGCCGACAGGATGAACACTGAAGCTTTCTTT. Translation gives CASSADRMNTEAFF.

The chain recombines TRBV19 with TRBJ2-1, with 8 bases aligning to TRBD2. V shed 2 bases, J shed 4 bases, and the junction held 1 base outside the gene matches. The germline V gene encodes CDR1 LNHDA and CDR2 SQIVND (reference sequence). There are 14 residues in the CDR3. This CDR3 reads CASSILAGYNEQFF. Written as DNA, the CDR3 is TGTGCCAGTAGTATACTAGCGGGTTACAATGAGCAGTTCTTC.

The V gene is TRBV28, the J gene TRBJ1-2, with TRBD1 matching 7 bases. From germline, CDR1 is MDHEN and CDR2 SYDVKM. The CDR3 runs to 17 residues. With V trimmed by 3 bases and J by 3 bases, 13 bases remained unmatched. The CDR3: CASSFPLPTQGDYGYTF. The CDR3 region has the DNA TGTGCCAGCAGTTTTCCCCTTCCTACTCAGGGGGACTATGGCTACACCTTC.